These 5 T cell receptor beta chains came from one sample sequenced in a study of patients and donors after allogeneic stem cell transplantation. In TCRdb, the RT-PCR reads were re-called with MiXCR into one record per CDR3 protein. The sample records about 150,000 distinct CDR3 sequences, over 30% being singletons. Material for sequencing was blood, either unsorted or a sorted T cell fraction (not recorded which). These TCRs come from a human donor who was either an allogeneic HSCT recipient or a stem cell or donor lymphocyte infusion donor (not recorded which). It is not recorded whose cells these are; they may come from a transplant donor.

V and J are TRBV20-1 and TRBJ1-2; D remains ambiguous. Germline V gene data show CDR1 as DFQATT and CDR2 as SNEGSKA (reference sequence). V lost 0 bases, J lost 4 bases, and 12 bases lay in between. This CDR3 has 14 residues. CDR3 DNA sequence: TGCAGTGCTAGAGACGGAGAGGTTACCTATGGCTACACCTTC. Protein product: CSARDGEVTYGYTF.

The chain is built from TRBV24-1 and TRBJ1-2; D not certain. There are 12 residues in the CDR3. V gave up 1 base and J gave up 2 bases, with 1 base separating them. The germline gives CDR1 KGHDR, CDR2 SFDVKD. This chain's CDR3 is CATSDLNYGYTF. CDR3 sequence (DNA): TGTGCCACCAGTGATTTAAACTATGGCTACACCTTC.

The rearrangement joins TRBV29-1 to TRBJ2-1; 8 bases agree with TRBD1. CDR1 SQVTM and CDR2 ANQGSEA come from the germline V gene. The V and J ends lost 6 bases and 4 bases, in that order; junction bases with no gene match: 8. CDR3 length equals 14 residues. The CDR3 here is CSVMGQVLYNEQFF. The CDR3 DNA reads TGCAGCGTCATGGGACAGGTGTTATACAATGAGCAGTTCTTC.

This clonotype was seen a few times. The CDR3 reads CASRRGRSTEAFF. CDR3 DNA: TGTGCCAGCAGAAGGGGCAGGAGCACTGAAGCTTTCTTT. The chain carries TRBV6-2 or TRBV6-3 and TRBJ1-1, with D perhaps matching TRBD1 (5 bases). V dropped 6 bases and J dropped 4 bases, with 12 bases sitting between them. Germline V CDR1 and CDR2: MNHEY, SVGEGT. The CDR3 runs to 13 residues.

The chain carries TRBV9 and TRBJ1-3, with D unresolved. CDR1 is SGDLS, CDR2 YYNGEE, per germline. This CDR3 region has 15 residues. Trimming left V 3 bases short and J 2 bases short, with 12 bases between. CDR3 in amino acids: CASSADGAPGNTIYF. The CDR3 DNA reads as TGTGCCAGCAGCGCAGACGGAGCCCCTGGAAACACCATATATTTT.